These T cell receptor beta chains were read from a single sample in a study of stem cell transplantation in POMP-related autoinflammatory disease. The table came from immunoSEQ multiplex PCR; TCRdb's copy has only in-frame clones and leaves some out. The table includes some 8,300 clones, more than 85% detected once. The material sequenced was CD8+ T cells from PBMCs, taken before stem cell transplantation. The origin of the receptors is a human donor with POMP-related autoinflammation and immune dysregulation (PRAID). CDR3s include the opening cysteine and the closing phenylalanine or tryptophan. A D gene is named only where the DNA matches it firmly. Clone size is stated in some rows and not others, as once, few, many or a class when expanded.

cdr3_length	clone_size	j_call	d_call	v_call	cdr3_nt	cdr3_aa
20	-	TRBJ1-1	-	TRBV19	TGTGCCAGTAGTATAGATCTATTCCAGGGGATAAACTTCATGAACACTGAAGCTTTCTTT	CASSIDLFQGINFMNTEAFF
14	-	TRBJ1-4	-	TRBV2	TGTGCCAGCAGCGCCACACTGGGGAAGGAAAAACTGTTTTTT	CASSATLGKEKLFF
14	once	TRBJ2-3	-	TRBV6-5	TGTGCCAGCAGTTACCAGGGAAACACAGATACGCAGTATTTT	CASSYQGNTDTQYF
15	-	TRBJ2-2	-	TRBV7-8	TGTGCCAGCAGCTTCAGACACACCCCAACCGGGGAGCTGTTTTTT	CASSFRHTPTGELFF
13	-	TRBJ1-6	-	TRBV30	TGTGCCTGGACAGTCTCCTATAATTCACCCCTCCACTTT	CAWTVSYNSPLHF
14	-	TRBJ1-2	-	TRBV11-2	TGTGCCAGCAGCTTGGTCAGGGACAACTATGGCTACACCTTC	CASSLVRDNYGYTF
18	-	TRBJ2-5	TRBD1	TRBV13	TGTGCCAGCAGCTCACCGACAGGGGAAATCACATTTCAAGAGACCCAGTACTTC	CASSSPTGEITFQETQYF
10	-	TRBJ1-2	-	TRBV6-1	TGTGCCACCCGGGACAATGGCTACACCTTC	CATRDNGYTF
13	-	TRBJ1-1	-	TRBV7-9	TGTGCCAGCAGCTTAGAGGGAAAGGGTGAAGCTTTCTTT	CASSLEGKGEAFF
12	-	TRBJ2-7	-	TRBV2	TGTGCCAGCAGGGGACCTCGATACGAGCAGTACTTC	CASRGPRYEQYF
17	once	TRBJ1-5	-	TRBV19	TGTGCCAGTAGTATACTCCTCGGAGGGGCAGGAAGACAGCCCCAGCATTTT	CASSILLGGAGRQPQHF
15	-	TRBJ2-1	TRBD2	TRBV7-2	TGTGCCAGCAGCTTAGGTGGGGGGGCCTACAATGAGCAGTTCTTC	CASSLGGGAYNEQFF
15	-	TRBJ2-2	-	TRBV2	TGTGCCAGCAGTGAAGCGCTTGCAGTCACCGGGGAGCTGTTTTTT	CASSEALAVTGELFF
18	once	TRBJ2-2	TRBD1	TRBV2	TGTGCCAGCAGTGGGGACAGGGAATTAGGTACACGGACCGGGGAGCTGTTTTTT	CASSGDRELGTRTGELFF
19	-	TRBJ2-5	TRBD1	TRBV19	TGTGCCAGTAGTCTTGACGGACAGGGGGTCCCGCGATTCCAAGAGACCCAGTACTTC	CASSLDGQGVPRFQETQYF
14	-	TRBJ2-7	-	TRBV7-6	TGTGCCAGCAGCTCCGACGTTGGGGGGAACGAGCAGTACTTC	CASSSDVGGNEQYF
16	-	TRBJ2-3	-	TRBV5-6	TGTGCCAGCAGCAGCCTAGGGACAGCGGGGGAAGATACGCAGTATTTT	CASSSLGTAGEDTQYF
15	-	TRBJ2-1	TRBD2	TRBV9	TGTGCCAGCAGCGTAGGCGGGGGGGCCTACAATGAGCAGTTCTTC	CASSVGGGAYNEQFF
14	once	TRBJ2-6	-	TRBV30	TGTGCCTGGAGTGTGGGAGCTGGGGCCAACGTCCTGACTTTC	CAWSVGAGANVLTF
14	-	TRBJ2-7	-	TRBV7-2	TGTGCCAGCAGCTTCGGAACTGGGTTAGACGAGCAGTACTTC	CASSFGTGLDEQYF
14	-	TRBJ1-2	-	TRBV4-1	TGCGCCAGCGCTAAGGAGGCTACGGACTATGGCTACACCTTC	CASAKEATDYGYTF
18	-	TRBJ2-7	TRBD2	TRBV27	TGTGCCAGCAGTTTATCGTTAACTAGCGGGATCAGCTCCTACGAGCAGTACTTC	CASSLSLTSGISSYEQYF
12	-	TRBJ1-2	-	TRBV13	TGTGCCAGCAGCTTAGGTGGCTATGGCTACACCTTC	CASSLGGYGYTF
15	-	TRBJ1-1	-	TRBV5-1	TGCGCCAGCAGCTTGGCCCCTAGGACGAACACTGAAGCTTTCTTT	CASSLAPRTNTEAFF
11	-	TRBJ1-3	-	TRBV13	TGTGCCACCTCGGACGGAAACACCATATATTTT	CATSDGNTIYF
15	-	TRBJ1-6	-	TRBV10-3	TGTGCCATCAGTGAGTCGGGCTCCTATAATTCACCCCTCCACTTT	CAISESGSYNSPLHF
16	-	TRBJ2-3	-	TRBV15	TGTGCCACCAGCAGAGATGGGGGGCGAGGCACAGATACGCAGTATTTT	CATSRDGGRGTDTQYF
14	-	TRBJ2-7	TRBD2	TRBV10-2	TGCGCCAGCTTAGGCCCGGGACTAGAGTACGAGCAGTACTTC	CASLGPGLEYEQYF
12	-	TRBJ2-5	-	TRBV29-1	TGCAGCGCAGAGGGGAACGAGGAGACCCAGTACTTC	CSAEGNEETQYF
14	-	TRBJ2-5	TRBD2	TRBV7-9	TGTGCCAGCAGCTCGACTAGCGGAAAAGAGACCCAGTACTTC	CASSSTSGKETQYF
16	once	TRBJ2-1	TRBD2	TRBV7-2	TGTGCCAGCAGCCCCTGGAAACTAGCGGGAGTCTATGAGCAGTTCTTC	CASSPWKLAGVYEQFF
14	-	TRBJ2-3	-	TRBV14	TGTGCCAGCAGCCAAGTTGGGAACACAGATACGCAGTATTTT	CASSQVGNTDTQYF
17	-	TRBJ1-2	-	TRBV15	TGTGCCACCAGCACCGAATCCCGGGACGAAGCGTACTATGGCTACACCTTC	CATSTESRDEAYYGYTF
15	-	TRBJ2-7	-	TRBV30	TGTGCCTGGAGTGTAGATCGTCAGGGAACCTACGAGCAGTACTTC	CAWSVDRQGTYEQYF
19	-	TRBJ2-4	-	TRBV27	TGTGCCAGCAGTTTGTCTCCCTCGCAGGGGGGGGTAGCCAAAAACATTCAGTACTTC	CASSLSPSQGGVAKNIQYF
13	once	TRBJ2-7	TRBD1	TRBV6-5	TGTGCCAGCAGCCTACAGGGGGCGGATGAGCAGTACTTC	CASSLQGADEQYF
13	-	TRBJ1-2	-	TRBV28	TGTGCCAGCAGTTTACGGGCAGAAGGGGGCTACACCTTC	CASSLRAEGGYTF
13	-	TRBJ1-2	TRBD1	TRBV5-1	TGCGCCAGCAGCTGGACAGGGGGCTATGGCTACACCTTC	CASSWTGGYGYTF
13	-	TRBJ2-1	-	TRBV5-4	TGTGCCAGCAGCAAGACTGGCTACAATGAGCAGTTCTTC	CASSKTGYNEQFF
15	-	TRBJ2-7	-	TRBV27	TGTGCCAGCAGTTTCGACCCCCGGGCACTGAACGAGCAGTACTTC	CASSFDPRALNEQYF
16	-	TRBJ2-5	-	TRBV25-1	TGTGCCAGCATCGAAGGGGGGGGCAGGGAGAAAGAGACCCAGTACTTC	CASIEGGGREKETQYF
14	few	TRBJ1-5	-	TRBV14	TGTGCCAGCAGCCAAGGGGGGGCAGGTCAGCCCCAGCATTTT	CASSQGGAGQPQHF